The entry below gives a single T cell receptor (beta chain) sequence along with its context. Original processing methods: Estimates of nucleated cell counts were drawn from the amplification of reference gene primers. Libraries were prepared by immunoSEQ multiplex PCR; TCRdb keeps only in-frame clonotypes and omits some of them. V and J calls and clone size are those listed in that table; D and trimming were worked out from the DNA. This sample carries 330,000 or so clones, approximately 89% of them seen once, and the ten largest clones take under 5%. These data come from a study of blood T cell repertoires in COVID-19. Study at large: COVID-19 samples, acute and convalescent, were from the United States, Italy and Spain. T cells, B-cell-depleted T cells, or PBMCs supplied cDNA or gDNA.

CDR3 length: 13 amino acids. V dropped 6 bases and J dropped 0 bases, with 6 bases sitting between them. Seattle cases were enrolled at active infection and followed longitudinally. V is TRBV12-3 or TRBV12-4 and J is TRBJ1-3; the D is unclear. This receptor was identified in a woman aged 55-69 years with COVID-19, enrolled during active disease. Sequences were obtained from peripheral blood. CDR3 nucleotides: TGTGCCAGCAGGACGGGCTCTGGAAACACCATATATTTT. Translated, it gives CASRTGSGNTIYF.